This TCR beta chain was sequenced for a study of beta chain features in type 1 diabetes. Sequenced material consisted of expressed TCRB transcripts (all of the isolated RNA was reverse transcribed). Mean read depth for naive, central memory and regulatory T cell samples was several million reads. Method: immunoSEQ multiplex PCR; TCRdb's copy keeps in-frame clones and lacks some. The data show roughly 240,000 clones, with around 22% seen just once and roughly 0.011% held by the top ten. This CDR3 spans 15 amino acids. Germline V gives CDR1 KGHSH, CDR2 LQKENI. V was shortened by 2 bases and J by 1 base, with 11 bases between the two germline ends. A few counts support this clone. Its antigen is not known. Broader study findings: Researchers reported that naive, central memory and Treg TCRB repertoires appeared more similar in patients than in healthy donors. In all four CD4+ subsets, TCRB CDR3 length was significantly, moderately reduced in type 1 diabetes. Fewer insertions but more deletions were seen at VDJ junctions in type 1 diabetes patients.

The sequenced sample was naive CD4+ T cells from blood. The clonotype comes from a woman aged 25 to 39 with type 1 diabetes. The V gene is TRBV18, the J gene TRBJ2-5; the D is unclear. The DNA for the CDR3 is TGTGCCAGCTCACCAGTTTCCGACTCCCAAGAGACCCAGTACTTC. Protein: CASSPVSDSQETQYF.